This TCR beta chain was found in a study of blood T cell repertoires in COVID-19 (dated by TCRdb to the early 2020s). About the full investigation: The collaborator samples originated in the United States, Italy and Spain and spanned the acute and convalescent phases of COVID-19. The material from the prospective study consisted of cDNA or gDNA derived from T cells, B-cell-depleted T cells, or PBMCs. Subjects who had been exposed to COVID-19, were actively infected with it, or had recovered from it provided the deeply sampled blood TCRbeta repertoires that made up the dataset. The repertoires were released in a freely available public database intended as a resource for research on the immune response to SARS-CoV-2. Samples were obtained from the ongoing ImmuneRACE study (first 160 participants) and from 1,200 or so subjects provided by 6 global collaborators. A de-identified subject ID, COVID-19 status, age in years and sex were almost always included in the sample metadata. HLA class I and class II types, where available, came from metadata supplied by the sample provider rather than from assay-based typing. Overall study results and their limits: The amount of clinical and demographic metadata varied by source and participant and was provided uncurated.

Samples from volunteer blood donors who had recovered from COVID-19 were contributed by a second Seattle source. Whole blood was collected in K2EDTA tubes by collaborating institutions according to the institutions' own protocols. Collaborator samples were shipped for TCRbeta analysis as frozen whole blood, isolated PBMCs, or DNA extracted from either sample type. As to this clone: Its antigen is still unknown. Base qualities are not provided; no much larger clone lies one nucleotide away.

The immunoSEQ Assay, a bias-controlled multiplex PCR, was used to amplify TCRbeta CDR3 regions from genomic DNA. Processing in the source paper ran as follows. Within the assay, amplification of reference gene primers was used to estimate how many nucleated cells each sample contained. Sequence reads were collapsed and filtered to measure the absolute abundance of every unique TCRbeta CDR3 rearrangement. For each sample, productive Simpson clonality was calculated as the square root of Simpson's diversity index across productive rearrangements. The table was pulled from immuneACCESS by TCRdb, which kept in-frame rearrangements only. Such tables lose some clones; where checked, under half of the loss comes from unresolved V genes, and the rest has no known cause. V and J calls and clone size come straight from that table; D and trimming were deduced from the DNA. This sample holds 170,000 or so clones; roughly nine tenths were observed only once. Less than 2% of the sample rests with the top ten.

The germline V gene supplies CDR1 MGHDK and CDR2 SYGVNS. Relative to germline, V is missing 6 bases and J is missing 5 bases, with 9 bases of the junction outside any gene match. The CDR3 runs 14 amino acids, cysteine and phenylalanine included. The only DNA kept is the CDR3, 42 bases in frame from the first base. Source material: peripheral blood. This TCR was sampled from a man aged 18 to 29 who had recovered from COVID-19. Recombination linked TRBV25-1 to TRBJ2-5, with 7 central nucleotides matching TRBD1. In nucleotides, the sequence is TGTGCCAGCAGCCAGGGACAGATAGGCGAGACCCAGTACTTC. Its coded protein is CASSQGQIGETQYF.